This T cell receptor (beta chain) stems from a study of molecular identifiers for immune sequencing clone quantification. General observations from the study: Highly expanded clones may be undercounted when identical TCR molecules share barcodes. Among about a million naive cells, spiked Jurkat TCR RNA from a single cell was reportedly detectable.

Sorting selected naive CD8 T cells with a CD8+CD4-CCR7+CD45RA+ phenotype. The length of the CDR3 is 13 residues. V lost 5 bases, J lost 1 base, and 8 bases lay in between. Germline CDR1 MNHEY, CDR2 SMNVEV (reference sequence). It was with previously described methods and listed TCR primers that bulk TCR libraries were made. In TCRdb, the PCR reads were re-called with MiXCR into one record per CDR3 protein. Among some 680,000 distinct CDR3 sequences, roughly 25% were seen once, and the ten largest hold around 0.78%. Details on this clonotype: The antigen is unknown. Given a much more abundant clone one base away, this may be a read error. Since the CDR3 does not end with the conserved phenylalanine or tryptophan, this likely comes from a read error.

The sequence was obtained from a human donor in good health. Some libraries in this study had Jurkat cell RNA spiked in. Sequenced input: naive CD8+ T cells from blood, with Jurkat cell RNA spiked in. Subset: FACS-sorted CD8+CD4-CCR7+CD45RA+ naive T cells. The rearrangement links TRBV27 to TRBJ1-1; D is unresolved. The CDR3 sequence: CASSLIENTEAFL. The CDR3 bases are TGTGCCAGCAGTCTGATCGAGAACACTGAAGCTTTCCTT.